This T cell receptor beta chain was captured by sequencing in a study of blood T cell repertoires in COVID-19. Study summary: The samples span acute and convalescent COVID-19 from the United States, Italy and Spain.

Clones were read by immunoSEQ multiplex PCR, and TCRdb kept only the in-frame ones, dropping some. The sample shows about 150,000 clones, 84% of them seen only once. The germline gives CDR1 SGDLS, CDR2 YYNGEE. The V end was cut by 3 bases, the J end by 6 bases, with 10 bases between. The CDR3 extends over 12 amino acids. The chain is built from TRBV9 and TRBJ2-7, with a tentative D call TRBD2 (5 bases). The sequencing sample was made of peripheral blood. The TCR comes from a woman of 80 years or more with COVID-19, enrolled during active disease. The CDR3 DNA reads as TGTGCCAGCAGCGACGGCGCGGGCGAGCAGTACTTC. This gives the protein CASSDGAGEQYF.